The 23 T cell receptor beta chains presented below share a single source sample, sequenced in a study of cytomegalovirus exposure and HLA in healthy donors. PCR was performed using 60 Vbeta and 13 Jbeta primers. TCRdb's table, derived via immunoSEQ multiplex PCR, lists solely in-frame clones and lacks some. In the table there are 120,000 or so clones, approximately 87% of which are singletons. Sequenced material: PBMCs. Source of these receptors: a man younger than 35 in good health and CMV-seropositive.

The chain carries TRBV2 and TRBJ2-2; D is undetermined. The V gene lost 5 bases and the J gene lost 8 bases, with 9 bases spanning the gap. The CDR3 is 12 amino acids. Germline CDR1 SNHLY, CDR2 FYNNEI. The CDR3 here is CASSPDLGELFF. Here the CDR3 DNA reads TGTGCCAGCAGTCCTGACTTAGGGGAGCTGTTTTTT. Full variable domain (rest looked up from reference TRBV2 and TRBJ2-2): EPEVTQTPSHQVTQMGQEVILRCVPISNHLYFYWYRQILGQKVEFLVSFYNNEISEKSEIFDDQFSVERPDGSNFTLKIRSTKLEDSAMYFCASSPDLGELFFGEGSRLTVL.

The genes are TRBV19 and TRBJ1-3, with D possibly matching TRBD1 (5 bases). The CDR3 spans 11 residues. With 9 bases removed from V and 10 bases from J, the gap between germline ends came to 13 bases. Looked up from germline, CDR1 is LNHDA and CDR2 is SQIVND (reference sequence). The CDR3 loop reads CARPWGVTIYF. In nucleotides, the CDR3 is TGTGCCAGGCCTTGGGGGGTAACCATATATTTT.

The chain is built from TRBV5-4 and TRBJ1-2; D unresolved. CDR1 and CDR2 from the germline V gene are SGHNT and YYREEE (reference sequence). The CDR3 has 15 residues. The V and J ends lost 1 base and 4 bases respectively, with 14 bases between them. CDR3 DNA: TGTGCCAGCAGCTTGTACAGTCCTCCAGGCTATGGCTACACCTTC. Its translation: CASSLYSPPGYGYTF.

This clone has only a few counts. This rearrangement joins TRBV9 to TRBJ2-2, with 12 bases that match TRBD2. Germline CDR1 SGDLS, CDR2 YYNGEE. Trimming at V came to 3 bases and at J to 4 bases, leaving 1 base not matched to a gene. This CDR3 spans 15 amino acids. CDR3 DNA: TGTGCCAGCAGCGGACTAGCGGGGGCCACCGGGGAGCTGTTTTTT. It yields the protein CASSGLAGATGELFF.

Judged by abundance, this clone is large (0.1 to 1%). The rearrangement uses TRBV6-6 and TRBJ2-2, with 7 bases matching TRBD1. The V gene end was trimmed by 7 bases and the J gene end by 2 bases; junction bases not matched to a gene: 7. From germline, CDR1 is MNHNY and CDR2 SVGAGI (reference sequence). The CDR3 runs 15 residues. CDR3 DNA sequence: TGTGCCAGCACCCTCCGGGACAGCAACACCGGGGAGCTGTTTTTT. It is translated as CASTLRDSNTGELFF.

The J gene is TRBJ1-1, the V gene TRBV28; no firm D call. The CDR3 is made up of 14 amino acids. Trimming removed 5 bases at V and 0 bases at J, with 10 bases between. Germline CDR1 and CDR2: MDHEN and SYDVKM. The CDR3 nucleotides are TGTGCCAGCAGTCCCCCGGGTCTGAACACTGAAGCTTTCTTT. Amino acids: CASSPPGLNTEAFF. Drawing the rest from reference TRBV28 and TRBJ1-1, the complete variable domain is DVKVTQSSRYLVKRTGEKVFLECVQDMDHENMFWYRQDPGLGLRLIYFSYDVKMKEKGDIPEGYSVSREKKERFSLILESASTNQTSMYLCASSPPGLNTEAFFGQGTRLTVV.

This chain uses TRBV6-4 with TRBJ2-1, with 11 nucleotides matching TRBD2. The CDR3 totals 15 residues. Looked up from germline, CDR1 is MRHNA and CDR2 is SNTAGT. V lost 5 bases and J lost 3; bases outside the gene matches: 3. The CDR3 is CASSYTSGGYNEQFF. CDR3 in DNA: TGTGCCAGCAGTTATACTAGCGGGGGCTACAATGAGCAGTTCTTC.

This clone was picked up a small number of times. V is TRBV5-6 and J is TRBJ2-1; D call uncertain. Germline V CDR1 and CDR2: SGHDT, YYEEEE. CDR3 length: 12 amino acids. Trimming cost V 4 bases and J 9 bases, with 11 bases left between them. CDR3 amino acids: CASSPGLVEQFF. DNA of the CDR3: TGTGCCAGCAGCCCTGGCCTAGTTGAGCAGTTCTTC.

J is TRBJ2-5 and V is TRBV5-1; 7 bases line up with TRBD1. The germline CDR1 and CDR2 sequences are SGHRS and YFSETQ. The CDR3 runs to 17 residues. Trimming at V came to 3 bases and at J to 5 bases, leaving 16 bases not matched to a gene. Written as DNA, the CDR3 is TGCGCCAGCAGCTCCGGAACAGGGGACATGAGCCTGGAGACCCAGTACTTC. Translation gives CASSSGTGDMSLETQYF.

This clone was seen once. The V and J genes are TRBV9 and TRBJ2-3; TRBD2 might be the D (5 bases). The CDR3 is 14 amino acids. CDR1 is SGDLS and CDR2 is YYNGEE in the germline V gene. The V end was cut by 0 bases, the J end by 5 bases, with 10 bases between. CDR3 protein: CASSVEAEKDTQYF. CDR3 coding DNA: TGTGCCAGCAGCGTAGAAGCGGAGAAAGATACGCAGTATTTT.

J is TRBJ2-3 and V is TRBV4-1, with 11 bases fitting TRBD2. This CDR3 has 16 residues. Germline V gene sequence: CDR1 MGHRA, CDR2 YSYEKL. V gave up 2 bases and J gave up 2 bases; unmatched junction bases: 3. The CDR3 nucleotides are TGCGCCAGCAGCCAACTTAGCGGGGGGGCCACAGATACGCAGTATTTT. Encoded protein: CASSQLSGGATDTQYF.

The chain couples TRBV27 to TRBJ2-5, with 12 nucleotides matching TRBD1. After removal of 4 bases from V and 5 bases from J, the junction contained 2 bases not matched to a gene. Per germline, CDR1 MNHEY and CDR2 SMNVEV (reference sequence). The CDR3 sequence is 14 residues long. CDR3 DNA sequence: TGTGCCAGCAGTTGGGACAGGGGGCTGGAGACCCAGTACTTC. Protein product: CASSWDRGLETQYF.

V gene TRBV7-2 combines with J gene TRBJ2-3, with no clear D. CDR3 length equals 12 residues. Germline-derived CDR1 and CDR2 are SGHTA and FQGNSA. V lost 3 bases and J lost 2, with 3 bases in between. CDR3 protein: CASSFNTDTQYF. In nucleotides, the CDR3 is TGTGCCAGCAGCTTTAACACAGATACGCAGTATTTT.

The chain uses TRBV5-5 and TRBJ2-3, with 10 bases fitting TRBD2. The CDR3 sequence is 16 residues long. Germline lookup yields CDR1 SGHKS and CDR2 YYEKEE (reference sequence). V gave up 5 bases and J gave up 0 bases; unmatched junction bases: 6. The CDR3 loop reads CASSRLSGGSTDTQYF. CDR3 nucleotides: TGTGCCAGCAGTCGACTTAGCGGGGGGAGCACAGATACGCAGTATTTT.

The chain's CDR3 is CASSPRDYRQYF. CDR3 coding DNA: TGTGCCAGCAGCCCTCGGGACTACCGGCAGTACTTC. The chain carries TRBV7-9 and TRBJ2-7, with 7 bases identical to TRBD2. Germline trimming cut 5 bases from V and 9 bases from J; bases unmatched to any gene: 7. Germline V gene data show CDR1 as SEHNR and CDR2 as FQNEAQ (reference sequence). The CDR3 spans 12 residues. Full variable domain (missing parts from reference TRBV7-9 and TRBJ2-7): DTGVSQNPRHKITKRGQNVTFRCDPISEHNRLYWYRQTLGQGPEFLTYFQNEAQLEKSRLLSDRFSAERPKGSFSTLEIQRTEQGDSAMYLCASSPRDYRQYFGPGTRLTVT.

CDR3 in amino acids: CASSKAQDRDYGYTF. CDR3 DNA sequence: TGTGCCAGCAGCAAAGCGCAAGACAGGGACTATGGCTACACCTTC. The J gene is TRBJ1-2, the V gene TRBV21-1; the D segment call TRBD1 is taken from the table without a DNA check. TRBV21-1 is a documented pseudogene. This CDR3 region has 15 residues.

The chain recombines TRBV5-5 with TRBJ1-5; D is unresolved. Trimming pared 4 bases from V and 6 bases from J, leaving 11 bases between. Germline CDR1 is SGHKS and CDR2 is YYEKEE (reference sequence). CDR3 length equals 13 residues. The CDR3 here is CASSRIGGQPQHF. In nucleotides, the CDR3 is TGTGCCAGCAGCCGGATAGGAGGTCAGCCCCAGCATTTT.

The chain is built from TRBV7-4 and TRBJ1-5; the D is unclear. The germline V and J ends were trimmed by 1 base and 0 bases, with 10 bases remaining between them. Germline assignment: CDR1 SGHVT and CDR2 SQSDAQ. The CDR3 sequence is 16 residues long. CDR3 sequence reads: CASSLVPGGSNQPQHF. CDR3 DNA: TGTGCCAGCAGCTTAGTACCCGGCGGTAGCAATCAGCCCCAGCATTTT.

The chain carries TRBV27 and TRBJ2-3; 11 bases align to TRBD2. CDR3 size: 16 residues. Trimming took 6 bases from V and 4 from J; bases not matched to a gene: 9. Germline-derived CDR1 and CDR2 are MNHEY and SMNVEV (reference sequence). The CDR3 loop reads CASSPLTSGVSDTQYF. The CDR3 DNA reads as TGTGCCAGCAGCCCGTTGACTAGCGGGGTGTCAGATACGCAGTATTTT.

The chain is built from TRBV11-2 and TRBJ2-7; 9 bases align to TRBD1. CDR3 size: 14 residues. J was trimmed by 5 bases and V by 6 bases; bases with no gene match: 8. Germline CDR1 reads SGHAT; CDR2 reads FQNNGV. The CDR3 sequence is CASRPTGGRDEQYF. The DNA for the CDR3 is TGTGCCAGCAGACCTACAGGGGGCAGGGACGAGCAGTACTTC.

For the CDR3, the DNA is TGTGCCTGGAGTATGGAGGTCCCTAATTCACCCCTCCACTTT. Its protein is CAWSMEVPNSPLHF. The chain couples TRBV30 to TRBJ1-6; D is uncertain. CDR3 length: 14 amino acids. With 2 bases removed from V and 6 bases from J, the gap between germline ends came to 11 bases. The V gene's germline CDR1 is GTSNPN and CDR2 SVGIG (reference sequence).

The J gene is TRBJ2-2, the V gene TRBV2; D unresolved. The V gene lost 4 bases and the J gene lost 6 bases, with 12 bases spanning the gap. This CDR3 region has 14 residues. The germline gives CDR1 SNHLY, CDR2 FYNNEI. CDR3 protein: CASSGAYPPGELFF. The CDR3 DNA is TGTGCCAGCAGTGGTGCCTACCCCCCCGGGGAGCTGTTTTTT.

The V gene is TRBV11-2, the J gene TRBJ1-1; D is unresolved. The CDR3 extends over 17 amino acids. V was trimmed by 5 bases and J by 1 base, leaving 20 bases between them. From germline, CDR1 is SGHAT and CDR2 FQNNGV. CDR3: CASSVTPRTARNTEAFF. For the CDR3, the DNA is TGTGCCAGCAGCGTTACCCCCCGCACTGCAAGGAACACTGAAGCTTTCTTT.